This T cell receptor beta chain stems from a study of cytomegalovirus exposure and HLA in healthy donors. The PCR had 60 Vbeta and 13 Jbeta primers. Sequencing used immunoSEQ multiplex PCR; TCRdb keeps in-frame clones, though not all of them. The sample lists over 100,000 clones; roughly 78% were seen once. Broader study findings: In a later analysis, V- and J-gene trimming of beta chains associated with a DCLRE1C missense variant, replicated independently. Most TCR sequences were uncommon, yet certain public TCRs appeared in many donors. Reported performance of the classifier showed diagnosis of cytomegalovirus status with high specificity and sensitivity.

Germline CDR1 MDHEN, CDR2 SYDVKM. The CDR3 runs 15 residues. V was clipped by 7 bases and J by 1 base, with 16 bases between them. Note on this clone: Its specificity is not known.

The rearrangement links TRBV28 to TRBJ1-2; TRBD1 might be the D (6 bases). This receptor was identified in a man aged 45-60 years in good health and CMV-seropositive. The sample consisted of PBMCs. The CDR3 loop reads CASIVGGAVNYGYTF. In nucleotides, the CDR3 is TGTGCCAGCATCGTTGGGGGGGCCGTTAACTATGGCTACACCTTC.